This TCR beta chain was sequenced in a study of PD-L1 blockade in urothelial cancer. Whole-study context: About nine tenths of the roughly 29 patients comprised males who had bladder-origin urothelial cancer.

The time point is: pretreatment peripheral blood. Germline assignment: CDR1 SGHDT and CDR2 YYEEEE. J lost 9 bases, V lost 4 bases, and 15 bases had no gene match. There are 15 residues in the CDR3. The table came from immunoSEQ multiplex PCR; TCRdb's copy has only in-frame clones and leaves some out. The sample includes 95,000 or so clones, around 87% of them seen just once. V usage is TRBV5-6 and J usage is TRBJ2-7; 8 bases map to TRBD2. The sequence was collected from a man in his sixties with urothelial cancer. The sequenced sample was PBMCs, obtained around atezolizumab (anti-PD-L1) treatment. This chain's CDR3 is CASSPRTSRVSVQYF. In DNA form, the CDR3 reads TGTGCCAGCAGCCCGAGGACTAGCAGGGTCAGCGTGCAGTACTTC.